This TCR beta chain was profiled in a study of blood T cell repertoires in COVID-19. Study-level background: Collection of acute and convalescent COVID-19 samples took place in the United States, Italy and Spain. Sample material is recorded as cDNA or gDNA derived from T cells, B-cell-depleted T cells, or PBMCs.

This CDR3 is built from 16 residues. With 4 bases clipped from V and 5 bases from J, the junction kept 12 bases outside the gene matches. Germline CDR1 is SGHDT and CDR2 is YYEEEE. Per the study methods: Reference gene primer amplification in the assay estimated nucleated cell counts. Profiled with immunoSEQ multiplex PCR; TCRdb holds only in-frame clones, not every one. That table gives V, J and clone size, and the DNA gave D and trimming. The table includes around 270,000 clones, 70% to 90% detected once. The sequencing input was peripheral blood. The chain is built from TRBV5-6 and TRBJ2-5; 9 bases are a match to TRBD2. This receptor was taken from a woman aged 45 to 65 with acute or convalescent COVID-19. The CDR3 bases are TGTGCCAGCAGCCACCAGATTAGCGGGAGAGGGGAGACCCAGTACTTC. This encodes CASSHQISGRGETQYF.